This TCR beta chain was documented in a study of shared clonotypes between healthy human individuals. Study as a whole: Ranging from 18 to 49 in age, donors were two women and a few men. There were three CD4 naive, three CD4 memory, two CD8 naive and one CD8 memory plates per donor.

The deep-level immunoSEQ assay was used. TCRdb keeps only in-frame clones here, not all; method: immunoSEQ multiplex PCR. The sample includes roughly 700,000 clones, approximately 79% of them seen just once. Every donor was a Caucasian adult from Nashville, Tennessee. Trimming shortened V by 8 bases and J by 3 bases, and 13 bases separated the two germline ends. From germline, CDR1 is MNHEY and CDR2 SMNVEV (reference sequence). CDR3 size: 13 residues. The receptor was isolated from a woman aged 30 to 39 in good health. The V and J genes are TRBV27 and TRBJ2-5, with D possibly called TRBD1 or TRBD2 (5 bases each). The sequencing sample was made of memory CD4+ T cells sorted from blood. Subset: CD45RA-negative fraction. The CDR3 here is CASYRDPKETQYF. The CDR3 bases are TGTGCCAGCTACCGGGACCCCAAAGAGACCCAGTACTTC.